The clone carrying this T cell receptor (beta chain) was recorded at least ten times. No antigen is known for it. For the unsorted libraries, 2 million PBMCs stored at -80 C served as input. 5'RACE employing 10-nucleotide random UMIs yielded the cDNA. TCRdb re-called the 5' RACE reads with MiXCR, one entry per CDR3 protein. The sample shows approximately 32,000 distinct CDR3 sequences, nearly 7.5% of them seen only once. This entry belongs to a study of neurological immune-mediated disorders. Points from the study as a whole: Private repertoires in all groups were suggested by the finding that expanded clones across subjects shared no CDR3 amino acid sequences.

The sample was PBMCs. The receptor's source is a woman in her forties in good health.

CDR3 coding DNA: TGTGCCAGCAGCTTAGACGAGGGGAACTATGGCTACACCTTC. It yields the protein CASSLDEGNYGYTF. This chain connects TRBV11-2 to TRBJ1-2, with D tentatively TRBD1 (5 bases). The CDR3 runs to 14 residues. The ends were cut back, 0 bases at V and 2 bases at J, with 7 bases in the middle. CDR1 and CDR2 (germline): SGHAT, FQNNGV.